The rows below give T cell receptor beta chains drawn from one sample of a study of human T cells and chemical hapten exposure. TCRdb ran MiXCR on the RACE reads and lists one entry per CDR3 protein. The sample lists 180,000 or so distinct CDR3 sequences; approximately 24% were seen once. The input for sequencing was whole blood, taken in connection with sensitization to the hapten diphenylcyclopropenone (DPC). All receptors come from a woman in her thirties or forties with alopecia areata. Some clones in this sample may be carry-over from other donors' samples. Each CDR3 is given with its conserved first and last residue. A D gene is named only where the DNA matches it firmly. Clone size, where shown, is once, few, many, or a class for clones that have expanded.

v_gene: TRBV6-5; j_gene: TRBJ1-5; d_gene: TRBD1; abundance: few; CDR3nt: TGTGCCAGCAGTTATCAGGGGGCGATAAATCAGCCCCAGCATTTT; CDR3aa: CASSYQGAINQPQHF
v_gene: TRBV29-1; j_gene: TRBJ2-2; d_gene: TRBD1; abundance: -; CDR3nt: TGCAGCGTCGCACAGGGGGCCGGGGAGCTGTTTTTT; CDR3aa: CSVAQGAGELFF
v_gene: TRBV20-1; j_gene: TRBJ1-2; d_gene: -; abundance: -; CDR3nt: TGCAGTGCTAGAGGCGTCGGGGGAAACTATGGCTACACCTTC; CDR3aa: CSARGVGGNYGYTF
v_gene: TRBV28; j_gene: TRBJ2-5; d_gene: -; abundance: -; CDR3nt: TGTGCCAGCAGTTTCGGGTTAGCGGTGTACCAAGAGACCCAGTACTTC; CDR3aa: CASSFGLAVYQETQYF
v_gene: TRBV12-3/TRBV12-4; j_gene: TRBJ1-1; d_gene: -; abundance: -; CDR3nt: TGTGCCAGCAGGCGTGGGCCGGGGGGATACACTGGAGCTTTCTTT; CDR3aa: CASRRGPGGYTGAFF
v_gene: TRBV21-1; j_gene: TRBJ2-3; d_gene: -; abundance: few; CDR3nt: TGTGCCAGCAGCAAAGTTGGACACAACTCCCTTTCCACAGATACGCAGTATTTT; CDR3aa: CASSKVGHNSLSTDTQYF
v_gene: TRBV6-2/TRBV6-3; j_gene: TRBJ1-5; d_gene: -; abundance: -; CDR3nt: TGTGCCAGCAGTTACACCGGGAACAATCAGCCCCAGCATTTT; CDR3aa: CASSYTGNNQPQHF
v_gene: TRBV11-2; j_gene: TRBJ1-1; d_gene: -; abundance: -; CDR3nt: TGTGCCAGCAGCTTAGTATATACGGGGGCAGGGACTGAAGCTTTCTTT; CDR3aa: CASSLVYTGAGTEAFF
v_gene: TRBV12-3/TRBV12-4; j_gene: TRBJ1-2; d_gene: -; abundance: -; CDR3nt: TGTGCCAGCAGTTTTACCCGGGCGGGCTACACCTTC; CDR3aa: CASSFTRAGYTF
v_gene: TRBV6-5; j_gene: TRBJ2-7; d_gene: TRBD2; abundance: -; CDR3nt: TGTGCCAGCAGTTACGGGTTGGGAGGGCACCGAGCATACGAGCAGTACTTC; CDR3aa: CASSYGLGGHRAYEQYF
v_gene: TRBV5-1; j_gene: TRBJ2-3; d_gene: -; abundance: -; CDR3nt: TGCGCCAGCAGCTTGAGTCTGCCCGAAGATACGCAGTATTTT; CDR3aa: CASSLSLPEDTQYF
v_gene: TRBV6-5; j_gene: TRBJ2-7; d_gene: TRBD2; abundance: few; CDR3nt: TGTGCCAGCAGTTACGCGGGAGCGGGCTACGAGCAGTACTTC; CDR3aa: CASSYAGAGYEQYF
v_gene: TRBV7-9; j_gene: TRBJ2-7; d_gene: TRBD1; abundance: -; CDR3nt: TGTGCCAGCAGCGTGAACAACCCGGGACAGATCCGTTACGAGCAGTACTTC; CDR3aa: CASSVNNPGQIRYEQYF
v_gene: TRBV27; j_gene: TRBJ2-5; d_gene: TRBD1; abundance: -; CDR3nt: TGTGCCAGCAGTCAATGGACAGGGATTTTGGAGACCCAGTACTTC; CDR3aa: CASSQWTGILETQYF
v_gene: TRBV20-1; j_gene: TRBJ2-1; d_gene: -; abundance: -; CDR3nt: TGCAGTGCACCAGAGTGGGGGGCTGCCTCCTACAATGAGCAGTTCTTC; CDR3aa: CSAPEWGAASYNEQFF
v_gene: TRBV20-1; j_gene: TRBJ2-3; d_gene: -; abundance: few; CDR3nt: TGCAGTGCTAGAGTGTTTGGGGTCAGCACAGATACGCAGTATTTT; CDR3aa: CSARVFGVSTDTQYF
v_gene: TRBV7-2; j_gene: TRBJ2-5; d_gene: -; abundance: few; CDR3nt: TGTGCCAGCAGCTTAAATACAGAAGAGACCCAGTACTTC; CDR3aa: CASSLNTEETQYF